These 30 T cell receptor beta chains share one sample of origin, sequenced in a study of lymphopenia after photon versus proton radiotherapy. Sequenced by immunoSEQ multiplex PCR; TCRdb stores in-frame clones only, minus some. Of some 31,000 clones in the sample, 84% were seen once. The specimen was peripheral blood, collected from a patient treated with proton-based radiotherapy. The receptor set was obtained from a woman between 65 and 79 years old with pancreatic cancer.

The J gene is TRBJ2-1, the V gene TRBV19, with D unclear. This CDR3 comprises 15 residues. CDR1 is LNHDA and CDR2 is SQIVND in the germline V gene (reference sequence). V lost 4 bases to trimming and J lost 9 bases, with 19 bases between them. The CDR3 loop reads CASSTLSGPVGEQFF. Here the CDR3 DNA reads TGTGCCAGTAGTACTCTTTCGGGCCCGGTTGGTGAGCAGTTCTTC.

The chain employs TRBV6-5 and TRBJ2-2; no clear D gene. Germline assignment: CDR1 MNHEY and CDR2 SVGAGI. This CDR3 has 15 residues. The V end lost 4 bases, the J end lost 0 bases, and 9 bases lay between the germline ends. The CDR3 loop is CASSSKGPNTGELFF. As DNA, the CDR3 is TGTGCCAGCAGTTCCAAAGGACCGAACACCGGGGAGCTGTTTTTT.

This sequence joins TRBV5-1 and TRBJ2-7, with 9 nucleotides matching TRBD2. This CDR3 is built from 17 residues. Germline V gene data show CDR1 as SGHRS and CDR2 as YFSETQ. After removal of 2 bases from V and 5 bases from J, the junction contained 14 bases not matched to a gene. The chain's CDR3 is CASSFLAGAPGENEQYF. CDR3 bases: TGCGCCAGCAGCTTCTTAGCGGGAGCGCCGGGAGAAAACGAGCAGTACTTC. The whole variable domain, filled in from reference TRBV5-1 and TRBJ2-7, reads KAGVTQTPRYLIKTRGQQVTLSCSPISGHRSVSWYQQTPGQGLQFLFEYFSETQRNKGNFPGRFSGRQFSNSRSEMNVSTLELGDSALYLCASSFLAGAPGENEQYFGPGTRLTVT.

The chain couples TRBV5-4 to TRBJ2-1; D ambiguous. Germline loops: CDR1 SGHNT, CDR2 YYREEE (reference sequence). Trimming took off 0 bases at V and 0 bases at J, with 7 bases between the two ends. This CDR3 has 15 amino acids. The CDR3 region has the DNA TGTGCCAGCAGCTTGGAAGGAAGCTCCTACAATGAGCAGTTCTTC. It encodes CASSLEGSSYNEQFF.

This chain joins TRBV30 and TRBJ1-1; 8 nucleotides line up with TRBD1. V was pared by 3 bases and J by 4 bases, with 4 bases of the junction left unmatched. CDR1 GTSNPN and CDR2 SVGIG come from the germline V gene (reference sequence). The length of the CDR3 is 13 residues. CDR3 sequence reads: CAWRLTGATEAFF. CDR3 DNA: TGTGCCTGGAGGTTGACAGGGGCCACTGAAGCTTTCTTT. The whole variable domain, filled in from reference TRBV30 and TRBJ1-1, reads SQTIHQWPATLVQPVGSPLSLECTVEGTSNPNLYWYRQAAGRGLQLLFYSVGIGQISSEVPQNLSASRPQDRQFILSSKKLLLSDSGFYLCAWRLTGATEAFFGQGTRLTVV.

Worth noting for this clone: One end of the junction is discordant with germline, which a read error may explain. The rearrangement uses TRBV5-6 and TRBJ2-5, with D unresolved. The DNA matches TRBJ2-7 better at its end, which makes the J call doubtful. Germline V CDR1 and CDR2: SGHDT, YYEEEE. There are 13 residues in the CDR3. As DNA, the CDR3 is TGTGCCAGCAGATTGGGGTCTTCCTACGAGCAGTACTTC. It specifies CASRLGSSYEQYF.

The chain couples TRBV29-1 to TRBJ2-5; no clear D gene. The V and J ends lost 1 base and 4 bases respectively, with 7 bases between them. The CDR3 is made up of 12 amino acids. Per germline, CDR1 SQVTM and CDR2 ANQGSEA. CDR3 bases: TGCAGCGTTGAAGTGGCAAGAGAGACCCAGTACTTC. Translating it yields CSVEVARETQYF.

The rearrangement uses TRBV29-1 and TRBJ1-5; 9 bases agree with TRBD1. V gave up 6 bases and J gave up 2 bases; unmatched junction bases: 2. The CDR3 is made up of 13 amino acids. The germline CDR1 and CDR2 sequences are SQVTM and ANQGSEA. The CDR3 nucleotides are TGCAGCGTGGGACAGGGTGGCAATCAGCCCCAGCATTTT. Amino acid sequence: CSVGQGGNQPQHF.

V is TRBV5-1 and J is TRBJ1-4; 7 bases are shared with TRBD1. The junction had 18 bases not matched to a gene; V was cut back by 4 bases and J by 6 bases. Germline V gene sequence: CDR1 SGHRS, CDR2 YFSETQ. The CDR3 spans 18 residues. Here the CDR3 reads CASSTRGQLLLSDEKLFF. Here the CDR3 DNA reads TGCGCCAGCAGCACGCGGGGACAGCTTCTTTTATCCGATGAAAAACTGTTTTTT.

This clone was counted only a few times. The gene calls are TRBV10-3 and TRBJ2-4, with 11 bases lining up with TRBD1. This CDR3 comprises 15 residues. The V and J ends lost 4 bases and 5 bases, in that order; junction bases with no gene match: 4. From germline, CDR1 is ENHRY and CDR2 SYGVKD. The CDR3 DNA is TGTGCCATCAGTGGTTCGGGACAGGGGGAAAACATTCAGTACTTC. It yields the protein CAISGSGQGENIQYF.

The chain has TRBV6-6 and TRBJ2-7; D gene ambiguous. Germline V gene lookup returns CDR1 MNHNY and CDR2 SVGAGI (reference sequence). The CDR3 is made up of 14 amino acids. V shed 6 bases and J shed 2 bases, with 14 bases lying between them. The CDR3 spells CASSQLEWAYEQYF. CDR3 coding DNA: TGTGCCAGCAGCCAACTGGAGTGGGCCTACGAGCAGTACTTC.

The chain carries TRBV2 and TRBJ2-1, with D uncertain. CDR1 is SNHLY and CDR2 is FYNNEI in the germline V gene. There are 11 residues in the CDR3. The V end was cut by 4 bases, the J end by 9 bases, with 7 bases between. DNA of the CDR3: TGTGCCAGCAGTGGGAACGGTGAGCAGTTCTTC. Translation: CASSGNGEQFF.

The chain couples TRBV4-1 to TRBJ1-2; TRBD1 is a possible D gene (5 bases). CDR3 length: 13 residues. Germline CDR1 reads MGHRA; CDR2 reads YSYEKL. V dropped 0 bases and J dropped 5 bases, with 7 bases sitting between them. CDR3 residues: CASSQETAYGYTF. The CDR3 DNA reads as TGCGCCAGCAGCCAAGAGACAGCTTATGGCTACACCTTC.

V and J are TRBV2 and TRBJ1-2; D gene ambiguous. CDR3 size: 12 residues. V was pared by 2 bases and J by 2 bases, with 3 bases between. Germline CDR1 and CDR2: SNHLY and FYNNEI. CDR3 in DNA: TGTGCCAGCAGTGAACAGAACTATGGCTACACCTTC. Translating it yields CASSEQNYGYTF. The full variable domain, rest sourced from reference TRBV2 and TRBJ1-2, is EPEVTQTPSHQVTQMGQEVILRCVPISNHLYFYWYRQILGQKVEFLVSFYNNEISEKSEIFDDQFSVERPDGSNFTLKIRSTKLEDSAMYFCASSEQNYGYTFGSGTRLTVV.

The chain carries TRBV20-1 and TRBJ2-3; D uncertain. V lost 3 bases and J lost 4, with 5 bases in between. Germline CDR1 reads DFQATT; CDR2 reads SNEGSKA (reference sequence). The CDR3 has 11 amino acids. The CDR3 DNA reads TGCAGTGCTAGTTGGCCAGATACGCAGTATTTT. It is translated as CSASWPDTQYF.

The chain employs TRBV19 and TRBJ1-1, with D perhaps TRBD1 (6 bases). CDR1 and CDR2 (germline): LNHDA, SQIVND (reference sequence). CDR3 length: 13 residues. V was trimmed by 3 bases and J by 2 bases, leaving 7 bases between them. CDR3 nucleotides: TGTGCCAGTAGTATCAGGGGTAACACTGAAGCTTTCTTT. Residues: CASSIRGNTEAFF.

This clone was picked up a small number of times. This rearrangement joins TRBV27 to TRBJ2-2, with 8 bases fitting TRBD2. This CDR3 contains 16 residues. V gave up 2 bases and J gave up 7 bases; unmatched junction bases: 9. Germline lookup yields CDR1 MNHEY and CDR2 SMNVEV (reference sequence). In nucleotides, the CDR3 is TGTGCCAGCAGTTTACCAACTAGCGGAGTGGGCGGGGAGCTGTTTTTT. Translation: CASSLPTSGVGGELFF.

The V and J genes are TRBV5-6 and TRBJ2-2; no reliable D call. Germline-derived CDR1 and CDR2 are SGHDT and YYEEEE. The CDR3 runs to 15 residues. V was clipped by 1 base and J by 0 bases, with 7 bases between them. CDR3 nucleotides: TGTGCCAGCAGCTTGTACCCGCCGAACACCGGGGAGCTGTTTTTT. Its protein product is CASSLYPPNTGELFF.

The rearrangement uses TRBV19 and TRBJ1-1; TRBD1 is a possible D gene (6 bases). V was cut by 7 bases and J by 7 bases, with 10 bases left in between. The CDR3 is 11 amino acids. From germline, CDR1 is LNHDA and CDR2 SQIVND (reference sequence). CDR3 protein: CASIVGGEAFF. The CDR3 DNA reads TGTGCCAGTATAGTAGGGGGTGAAGCTTTCTTT.

CDR3 nucleotides: TGTGCCAGTAGTATCCTCGGATTCGGGGTCACAGATACGCAGTATTTT. This codes for CASSILGFGVTDTQYF. The V call is TRBV19, the J call TRBJ2-3, with D maybe TRBD2 (5 bases). Germline V gene lookup returns CDR1 LNHDA and CDR2 SQIVND (reference sequence). This CDR3 is 16 amino acids long. V was clipped by 3 bases and J by 2 bases, with 15 bases between them.

This sequence joins TRBV7-9 and TRBJ1-2; D possibly corresponds to TRBD1 (6 bases). V lost 3 bases to trimming and J lost 4 bases, with 15 bases between them. Germline loops: CDR1 SEHNR, CDR2 FQNEAQ (reference sequence). The CDR3 extends over 15 amino acids. The CDR3 loop reads CASSFPFGDIYGYTF. For the CDR3, the DNA is TGTGCCAGCAGCTTCCCCTTTGGGGACATCTATGGCTACACCTTC.

This chain uses TRBV10-2 with TRBJ2-1, with 7 bases identical to TRBD2. The CDR3 spans 14 residues. Per germline, CDR1 WSHSY and CDR2 SAAADI. V dropped 1 base and J dropped 6; count of bases not matched to a gene: 3. The CDR3 coding sequence is TGCGCCAGCAGTGAGTGGGCTAGCGGCAATGAGCAGTTCTTC. Residues: CASSEWASGNEQFF.

This clone was seen more than once but under ten times. The chain couples TRBV2 to TRBJ1-5, with D unresolved. The V gene's germline CDR1 is SNHLY and CDR2 FYNNEI. CDR3 length equals 14 residues. V lost 7 bases and J lost 3, with 13 bases in between. The CDR3 here is CASMREAYNQPQHF. CDR3 sequence (DNA): TGTGCCAGCATGCGGGAAGCTTACAATCAGCCCCAGCATTTT.

The J gene is TRBJ1-1, the V gene TRBV6-1; no reliable D call. V was shortened by 10 bases and J by 6 bases, with 21 bases between the two germline ends. Germline CDR1 reads MNHNS; CDR2 reads SASEGT. The CDR3 runs 14 residues. The CDR3 loop reads CATTNKVGSPEAFF. The CDR3 DNA sequence: TGTGCCACCACTAATAAGGTGGGGAGCCCTGAAGCTTTCTTT.

In this sample, this clone turned up once. This chain joins TRBV6-1 and TRBJ1-2; D is perhaps TRBD1 (5 bases). The CDR3 is 15 residues long. In germline, CDR1 is MNHNS, CDR2 SASEGT. V lost 2 bases to trimming and J lost 1 base, with 11 bases between them. The CDR3 bases are TGTGCCAGCAGTGAACAGGGTGGCCATAACTATGGCTACACCTTC. This sequence encodes CASSEQGGHNYGYTF.

The chain combines TRBV19 with TRBJ2-4; 7 positions match TRBD2. Germline V lookup: CDR1 LNHDA, CDR2 SQIVND (reference sequence). The CDR3 runs 15 residues. V lost 2 bases and J lost 6; bases outside the gene matches: 7. The CDR3 loop reads CASSIKRGPSNIQYF. The CDR3 DNA is TGTGCCAGTAGTATAAAGCGGGGCCCCTCAAACATTCAGTACTTC.

V gene TRBV18 combines with J gene TRBJ1-5, with D hard to call. Germline CDR1 KGHSH, CDR2 LQKENI. V was pared by 4 bases and J by 2 bases, with 12 bases between. CDR3 length: 15 amino acids. CDR3 region: CASSQGPAGNQPQHF. CDR3 DNA: TGTGCCAGCTCACAAGGACCGGCGGGCAATCAGCCCCAGCATTTT.

The rearrangement uses TRBV20-1 and TRBJ2-1; D may match TRBD1 or TRBD2 (6 bases each). CDR1 is DFQATT and CDR2 is SNEGSKA in the germline V gene (reference sequence). This CDR3 comprises 11 residues. With 6 bases removed from V and 12 bases from J, the gap between germline ends came to 15 bases. As DNA, the CDR3 is TGCAGTGCCCCCCGGGGGCGGGGGCAGTTCTTC. This gives the protein CSAPRGRGQFF.

V usage is TRBV4-2 and J usage is TRBJ2-1; 10 bases are a match to TRBD2. V was clipped by 3 bases and J by 8 bases; unmatched bases: 10. The CDR3 is made up of 16 amino acids. CDR1 is LGHNA and CDR2 is YNFKEQ in the germline V gene. CDR3 region: CASSHSPSGSSDEQFF. The CDR3 nucleotides are TGTGCCAGCAGCCATAGTCCTAGCGGGAGTTCCGATGAGCAGTTCTTC.

This chain connects TRBV7-2 to TRBJ2-2; D gene uncertain. The CDR3 has 15 residues. The V end was cut by 7 bases, the J end by 6 bases, with 18 bases between. Germline CDR1 SGHTA, CDR2 FQGNSA. CDR3 amino acids: CASNLDRSGAGELFF. The CDR3 region has the DNA TGTGCCAGCAATCTAGACCGAAGTGGGGCCGGGGAGCTGTTTTTT.